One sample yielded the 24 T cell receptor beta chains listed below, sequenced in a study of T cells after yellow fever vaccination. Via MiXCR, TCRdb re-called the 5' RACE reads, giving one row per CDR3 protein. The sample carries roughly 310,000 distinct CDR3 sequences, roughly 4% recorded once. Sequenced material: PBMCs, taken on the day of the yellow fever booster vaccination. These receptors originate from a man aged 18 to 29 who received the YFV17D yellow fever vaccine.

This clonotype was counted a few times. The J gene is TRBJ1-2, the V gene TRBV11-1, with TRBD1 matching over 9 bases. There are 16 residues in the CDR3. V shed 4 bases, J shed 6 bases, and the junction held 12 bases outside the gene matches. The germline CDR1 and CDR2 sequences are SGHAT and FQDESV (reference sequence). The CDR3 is CASSSNPTGGAHGYTF. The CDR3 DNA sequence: TGTGCCAGCAGCTCGAACCCGACAGGGGGAGCCCATGGCTACACCTTC.

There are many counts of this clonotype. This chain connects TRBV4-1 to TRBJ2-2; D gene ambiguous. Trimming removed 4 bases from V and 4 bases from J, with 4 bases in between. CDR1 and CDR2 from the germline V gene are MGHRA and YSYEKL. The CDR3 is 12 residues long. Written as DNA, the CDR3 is TGCGCCAGCAGCCGCTTCACCGGGGAGCTGTTTTTT. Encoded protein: CASSRFTGELFF.

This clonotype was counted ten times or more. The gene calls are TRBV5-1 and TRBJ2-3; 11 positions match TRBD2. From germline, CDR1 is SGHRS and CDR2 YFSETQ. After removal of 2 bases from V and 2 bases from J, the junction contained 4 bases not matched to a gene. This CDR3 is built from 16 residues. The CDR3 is CASSLLAGAPTDTQYF. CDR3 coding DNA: TGCGCCAGCAGCTTACTAGCGGGGGCCCCCACAGATACGCAGTATTTT. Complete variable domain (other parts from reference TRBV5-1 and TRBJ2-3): KAGVTQTPRYLIKTRGQQVTLSCSPISGHRSVSWYQQTPGQGLQFLFEYFSETQRNKGNFPGRFSGRQFSNSRSEMNVSTLELGDSALYLCASSLLAGAPTDTQYFGPGTRLTVL.

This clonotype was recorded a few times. This chain's CDR3 is CASSPQPGHMNTEAFF. As DNA, the CDR3 is TGTGCCAGCTCCCCTCAGCCAGGCCACATGAACACTGAAGCTTTCTTT. The V and J genes are TRBV18 and TRBJ1-1, with unresolved D. This CDR3 spans 16 amino acids. V shed 6 bases and J shed 0 bases, with 17 bases lying between them. Germline loops: CDR1 KGHSH, CDR2 LQKENI.

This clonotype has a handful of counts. CDR3: CSVSGATYEQYF. As DNA, the CDR3 is TGCAGTGTCTCAGGGGCTACCTACGAGCAGTACTTC. The genes are TRBV20-1 and TRBJ2-7, with D maybe TRBD1 (6 bases). The germline gives CDR1 DFQATT, CDR2 SNEGSKA (reference sequence). The CDR3 is made up of 12 amino acids. Trimming stripped 7 bases from V and 2 bases from J, with 12 bases between.

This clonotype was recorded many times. CDR3 in DNA: TGCGCCAGCAGCTTGGAGGGTCGGAATCACCAAGGCTACACCTTC. It yields the protein CASSLEGRNHQGYTF. The chain has TRBV5-1 and TRBJ1-2; D remains ambiguous. The CDR3 is made up of 15 amino acids. Trimming took 0 bases from V and 8 from J, leaving 17 bases between them. Germline CDR1 is SGHRS and CDR2 is YFSETQ.

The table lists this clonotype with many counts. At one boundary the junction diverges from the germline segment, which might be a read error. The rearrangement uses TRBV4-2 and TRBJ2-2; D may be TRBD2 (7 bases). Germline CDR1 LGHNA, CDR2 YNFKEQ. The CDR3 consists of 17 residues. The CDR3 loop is CASTQPPGGLNTGELFF. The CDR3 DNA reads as TGTGCCAGCACCCAACCCCCCGGGGGGCTGAACACCGGGGAGCTGTTTTTT.

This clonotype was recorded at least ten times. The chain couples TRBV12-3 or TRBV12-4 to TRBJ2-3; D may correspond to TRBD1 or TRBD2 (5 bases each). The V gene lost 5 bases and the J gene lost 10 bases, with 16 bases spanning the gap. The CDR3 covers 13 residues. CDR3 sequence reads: CASSPQEARAQYF. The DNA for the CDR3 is TGTGCCAGCAGTCCTCAGGAGGCCAGGGCGCAGTATTTT.

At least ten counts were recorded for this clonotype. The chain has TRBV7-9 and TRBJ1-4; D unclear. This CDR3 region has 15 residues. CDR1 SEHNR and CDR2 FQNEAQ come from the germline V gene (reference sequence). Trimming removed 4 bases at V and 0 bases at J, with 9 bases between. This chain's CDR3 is CASSSVGATNEKLFF. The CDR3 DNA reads TGTGCCAGCAGCTCTGTGGGAGCAACTAATGAAAAACTGTTTTTT.

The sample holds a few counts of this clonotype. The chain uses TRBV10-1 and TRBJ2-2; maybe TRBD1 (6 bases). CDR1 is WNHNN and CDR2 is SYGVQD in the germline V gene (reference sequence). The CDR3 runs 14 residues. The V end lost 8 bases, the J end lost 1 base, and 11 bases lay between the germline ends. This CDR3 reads CASAPGQNTGELFF. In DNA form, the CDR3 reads TGCGCCAGCGCCCCGGGACAGAACACCGGGGAGCTGTTTTTT.

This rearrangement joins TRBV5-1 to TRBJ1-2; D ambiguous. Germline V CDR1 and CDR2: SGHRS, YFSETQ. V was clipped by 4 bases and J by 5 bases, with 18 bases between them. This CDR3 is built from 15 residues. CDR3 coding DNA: TGCGCCAGCAGCCCTCAACGGGGTGATCAATATGGCTACACCTTC. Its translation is CASSPQRGDQYGYTF.

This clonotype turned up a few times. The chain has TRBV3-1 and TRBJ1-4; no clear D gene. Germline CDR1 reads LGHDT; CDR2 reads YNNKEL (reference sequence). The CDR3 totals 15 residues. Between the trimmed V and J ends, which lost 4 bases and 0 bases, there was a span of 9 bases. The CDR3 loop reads CASSLSVATNEKLFF. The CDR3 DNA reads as TGTGCCAGCAGCCTCTCGGTAGCAACTAATGAAAAACTGTTTTTT.

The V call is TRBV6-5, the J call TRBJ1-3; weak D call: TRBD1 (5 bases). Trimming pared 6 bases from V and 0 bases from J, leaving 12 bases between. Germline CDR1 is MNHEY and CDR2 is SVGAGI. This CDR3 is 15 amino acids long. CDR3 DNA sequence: TGTGCCAGCAGCCCGGGGCGTGCCTCTGGAAACACCATATATTTT. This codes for CASSPGRASGNTIYF.

This chain's CDR3 is CASSAGTAIHYGYTF. The CDR3 DNA is TGTGCCAGCAGCGCCGGGACAGCTATCCACTATGGCTACACCTTC. The chain has TRBV7-9 and TRBJ1-2; 7 bases are a match to TRBD1. CDR1 and CDR2 (germline): SEHNR, FQNEAQ (reference sequence). J gave up 3 bases and V 5 bases, and 9 bases lay outside the gene matches. This CDR3 has 15 amino acids.

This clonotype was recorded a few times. CDR3 amino acids: CASSGWGKEGYEQYV. The DNA of the CDR3 is TGTGCCAGCAGCGGTTGGGGGAAGGAAGGCTACGAGCAGTACGTC. The chain combines TRBV6-2 or TRBV6-3 with TRBJ2-7; tentatively, D is TRBD1 or TRBD2 (5 bases each). V lost 6 bases to trimming and J lost 3 bases, with 18 bases between them. The CDR3 length is 15 residues. Germline V gene sequence: CDR1 MNHEY, CDR2 SVGEGT.

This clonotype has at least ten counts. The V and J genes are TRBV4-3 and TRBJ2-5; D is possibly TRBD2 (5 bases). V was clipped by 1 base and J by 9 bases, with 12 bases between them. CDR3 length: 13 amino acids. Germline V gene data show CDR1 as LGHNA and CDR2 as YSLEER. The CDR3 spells CASSQAEGAAQYF. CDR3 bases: TGCGCCAGCAGCCAAGCTGAGGGAGCGGCCCAGTACTTC.

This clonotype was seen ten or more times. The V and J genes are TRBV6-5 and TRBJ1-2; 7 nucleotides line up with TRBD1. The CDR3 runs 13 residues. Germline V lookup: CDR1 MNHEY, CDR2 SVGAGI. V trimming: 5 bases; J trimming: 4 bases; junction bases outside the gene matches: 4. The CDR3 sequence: CASSPDRVYGYTF. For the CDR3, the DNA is TGTGCCAGCAGTCCCGACAGGGTCTATGGCTACACCTTC.

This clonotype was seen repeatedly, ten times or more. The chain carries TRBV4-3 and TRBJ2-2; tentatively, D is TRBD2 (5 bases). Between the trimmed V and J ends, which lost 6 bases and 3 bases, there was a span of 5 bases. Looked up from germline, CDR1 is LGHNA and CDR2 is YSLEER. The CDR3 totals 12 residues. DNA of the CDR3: TGCGCCAGCAGGGACTACACCGGGGAGCTGTTTTTT. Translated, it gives CASRDYTGELFF.

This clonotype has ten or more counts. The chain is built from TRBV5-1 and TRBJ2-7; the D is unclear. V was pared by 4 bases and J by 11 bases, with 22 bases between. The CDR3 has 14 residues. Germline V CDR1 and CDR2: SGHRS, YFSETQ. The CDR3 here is CASSPQTGPQEKYF. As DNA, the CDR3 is TGCGCCAGCAGCCCTCAGACCGGGCCCCAGGAGAAGTACTTC.

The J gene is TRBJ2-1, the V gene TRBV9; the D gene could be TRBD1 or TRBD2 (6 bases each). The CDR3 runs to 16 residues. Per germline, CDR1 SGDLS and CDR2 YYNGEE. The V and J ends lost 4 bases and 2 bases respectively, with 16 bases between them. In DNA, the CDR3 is TGTGCCAGCAGCTTAGGGGGGCGGGGAACCTACAATGAGCAGTTCTTC. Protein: CASSLGGRGTYNEQFF.

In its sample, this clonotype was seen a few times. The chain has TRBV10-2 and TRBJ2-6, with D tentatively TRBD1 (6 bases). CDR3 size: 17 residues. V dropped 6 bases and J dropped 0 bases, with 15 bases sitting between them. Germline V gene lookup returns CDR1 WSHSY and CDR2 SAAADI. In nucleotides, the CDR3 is TGCGCCAGCAGAGGGTGGGGACAAAGCTCTGGGGCCAACGTCCTGACTTTC. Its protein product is CASRGWGQSSGANVLTF.

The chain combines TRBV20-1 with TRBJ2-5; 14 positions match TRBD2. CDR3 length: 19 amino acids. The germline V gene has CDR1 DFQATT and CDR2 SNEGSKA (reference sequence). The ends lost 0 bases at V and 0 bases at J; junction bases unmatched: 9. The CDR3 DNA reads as TGCAGTGCTAGAGATTGGAGGACTAGCGGGGGGCGAAACCAAGAGACCCAGTACTTC. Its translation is CSARDWRTSGGRNQETQYF.

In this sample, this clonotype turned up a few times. The CDR3 reads CASSLALDWANEQFF. The DNA of the CDR3 is TGTGCCAGCAGCTTGGCACTCGACTGGGCCAATGAGCAGTTCTTC. The chain is built from TRBV5-6 and TRBJ2-1; no firm D call. V shed 0 bases and J shed 6 bases, with 13 bases lying between them. CDR1 is SGHDT, CDR2 YYEEEE, per germline. CDR3 length: 15 amino acids.

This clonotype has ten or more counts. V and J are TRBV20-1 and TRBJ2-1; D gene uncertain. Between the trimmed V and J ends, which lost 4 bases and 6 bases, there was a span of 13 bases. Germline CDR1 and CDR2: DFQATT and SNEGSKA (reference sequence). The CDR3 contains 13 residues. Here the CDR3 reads CSATPGSVNEQFF. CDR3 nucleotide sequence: TGCAGTGCTACCCCCGGCAGCGTCAATGAGCAGTTCTTC.